Listed below are T cell receptor beta chains from one sample, sequenced in a study of CD8+ T cells in alopecia areata. Some clones are missing from TCRdb's copy, which holds only in-frame ones; the method was immunoSEQ multiplex PCR. The table records about 23,000 clones, 52% of them present only once. Sequenced sample: NKG2D-high CD8+ T cells sorted from blood. The source is a human donor with alopecia areata. The CDR3 runs from the conserved cysteine through the conserved F or W. A D gene is named only where the DNA matches it firmly. Only part of the rows carry a size: once, few, many, or a class if the clone is expanded.

D gene	V gene	J gene	clone size	CDR3 DNA	CDR3 protein
-	TRBV2	TRBJ2-7	-	TGTGCCAGCAGTGAACCGGGACTACCAGGGGTCTACGAGCAGTACTTC	CASSEPGLPGVYEQYF
TRBD1	TRBV13	TRBJ2-3	-	TGTGCCAGCAGCTCAGGACAGGGGATACCTCCGAGGGATATGGCTAGCACAGATACGCAGTATTTT	CASSSGQGIPPRDMASTDTQYF
TRBD1	TRBV28	TRBJ2-3	-	TGTGCCAGCAGTTTACTCGACAGGGGGCTGGGTACAGATACGCAGTATTTT	CASSLLDRGLGTDTQYF
TRBD2	TRBV6-1	TRBJ2-5	-	TGTGCCGCCCTGGGGGAGGGATGGGAGACCCAGTACTTC	CAALGEGWETQYF
-	TRBV27	TRBJ1-5	-	TGTGCCAGCAGTTTGGCAGGTAATCAGCCCCAGCATTTT	CASSLAGNQPQHF
-	TRBV4-1	TRBJ2-1	-	TGCGCCAGCAGCCAAGACAGGGGCTCTGAGCAGTTCTTC	CASSQDRGSEQFF
-	TRBV27	TRBJ2-4	-	TGTGCCAGCAGCCCCGGGAGTAAATTTTACAAAAACATTCAGTACTTC	CASSPGSKFYKNIQYF
-	TRBV28	TRBJ2-5	-	TGTGCCAGCACCACTAAAGGTTACGGAAAAGAGACCCAGTACTTC	CASTTKGYGKETQYF
-	TRBV6-6	TRBJ2-3	-	TGTGCCAGCAGTTACCCCCATTATAGCACAGATACGCAGTATTTT	CASSYPHYSTDTQYF
TRBD2	TRBV11-2	TRBJ2-7	-	TGTGCCAGCGGTCCACTAGCGGCCCCCGAGCAGTACTTC	CASGPLAAPEQYF
-	TRBV29-1	TRBJ1-2	few	TGCAGCGTTGGAACCTTTCAAGACAAATCTTATGGCTACACCTTC	CSVGTFQDKSYGYTF
TRBD2	TRBV7-8	TRBJ2-7	-	TGTGCCAGCAGCCGCGGCGGGAGCAAATACGAGCAGTACTTC	CASSRGGSKYEQYF
TRBD1	TRBV28	TRBJ2-1	-	TGTGCCAGCAGTTTCCAACCGACAGGGTGGGGGTACAATGAGCAGTTCTTC	CASSFQPTGWGYNEQFF
-	TRBV9	TRBJ1-1	many	TGTGCCAGCAGCGACAGTGGGGAGAACACTGAAGCTTTCTTT	CASSDSGENTEAFF
TRBD2	TRBV2	TRBJ2-7	-	TGTGCCAGCAGAGTCGGGACTAGCGGGGCCGCCCTTGAGCAGTACTTC	CASRVGTSGAALEQYF
-	TRBV27	TRBJ2-7	-	TGTGCCAGCAGTTTAGCGGGCCGGGCCTACGAGCAGTACTTC	CASSLAGRAYEQYF
-	TRBV29-1	TRBJ2-2	few	TGCAGCGTTGAAGAAGTAAGGAACACCGGGGAGCTGTTTTTT	CSVEEVRNTGELFF
-	TRBV19	TRBJ1-2	few	TGTGCCAGTAGGCCCGACAGCCACCACTATGGCTACACCTTC	CASRPDSHHYGYTF
-	TRBV2	TRBJ1-1	-	TGTGCCAGCAGCCCCGTCGGAGGGGGCACTGAAGCTTTCTTT	CASSPVGGGTEAFF
-	TRBV7-3	TRBJ2-1	-	TGCGCCAGCAGCCAAGACATTAAATACAATGAGCAGTTCTTC	CASSQDIKYNEQFF
TRBD2	TRBV28	TRBJ2-3	medium-sized	TGTGCCAGCAGTTCCCAGCGGGAGGGCCCCTTAAATACGCAGTATTTT	CASSSQREGPLNTQYF
-	TRBV2	TRBJ2-7	once	TGTGCCAGCAGTGAAGTGAGGGTCGAGCAGTACTTC	CASSEVRVEQYF
-	TRBV28	TRBJ1-1	-	TGTGCCAGCAGTTCCCAGGTCGGTAACACTGAAGCTTTCTTT	CASSSQVGNTEAFF
TRBD1	TRBV4-1	TRBJ2-1	-	TGCGCCAGCAGCGGGACAGGGGGCAATGATGAGCAGTTCTTC	CASSGTGGNDEQFF
TRBD2	TRBV9	TRBJ2-3	-	TGTGCCAGCAGTAGCGGGAGGAGTTCAGATACGCAGTATTTT	CASSSGRSSDTQYF
-	TRBV9	TRBJ2-5	-	TGTGCCAGCAGCGTAGAAGGCAGGGGAGTGGAGACCCAGTACTTC	CASSVEGRGVETQYF
-	TRBV7-9	TRBJ1-4	few	TGTGCCAGCAGCTTCAGCCATACCCAAGGCCGTTCCCATGAAAAACTGTTTTTT	CASSFSHTQGRSHEKLFF
-	TRBV10-2	TRBJ2-5	medium-sized	TGCGCCAGCAGTGAGTCAACGGAGACCCAGTACTTC	CASSESTETQYF